These 11 T cell receptor beta chains came from one sample sequenced in a study of T-cell reconstitution after alpha-beta-depleted transplantation in children. Preparation of the TCRbeta library used unique molecular identifiers. One entry per CDR3 protein, called by TCRdb with MiXCR from the PCR reads. The sample has 700,000 to 950,000 distinct CDR3 sequences, 16% seen once. The input for sequencing was PBMCs, mostly from graft donor cells, taken 360 days after TCRalphabeta/CD19-depleted stem cell transplant. Source of these receptors: a male patient between 5 and 17 years old who had a stem cell transplant for acute lymphoblastic leukemia, so the T cells may come from the graft donor.

This clonotype appeared a few times. V is TRBV19 and J is TRBJ2-1, with D perhaps assigned TRBD1 or TRBD2 (5 bases each). V was shortened by 5 bases and J by 3 bases, with 14 bases between the two germline ends. CDR1 is LNHDA and CDR2 is SQIVND in the germline V gene (reference sequence). The CDR3 contains 15 residues. The CDR3, as DNA: TGTGCCAGTAGTGGCGGGCCAGGGTACTACAATGAGCAGTTCTTC. Its protein is CASSGGPGYYNEQFF.

CDR3 residues: CASSLWSSGRTDTQYF. In DNA form, the CDR3 reads TGTGCCAGCAGCTTGTGGTCTAGCGGGCGCACAGATACGCAGTATTTT. The chain has TRBV5-6 and TRBJ2-3; TRBD2 matches 8 bases. Germline CDR1 SGHDT, CDR2 YYEEEE. The CDR3 loop spans 16 amino acids. After removal of 1 base from V and 1 base from J, the junction contained 5 bases not matched to a gene.

This clonotype was seen more than once but under ten times. The J gene is TRBJ1-2, the V gene TRBV12-3 or TRBV12-4; the D is unclear. This CDR3 has 14 amino acids. Deletions cut 3 bases from V and 4 bases from J, with 12 bases between. The CDR3 DNA reads TGTGCCAGCAGTTTCGCCGATGGAGCCTATGGCTACACCTTC. Protein product: CASSFADGAYGYTF.

The rearrangement joins TRBV25-1 to TRBJ2-2; 8 nucleotides agree with TRBD2. Germline CDR1 is MGHDK and CDR2 is SYGVNS. The V gene end was trimmed by 4 bases and the J gene end by 1 base; junction bases not matched to a gene: 2. CDR3 size: 15 residues. For the CDR3, the DNA is TGTGCCAGCAGTGTTGCGGGAGGGAACACCGGGGAGCTGTTTTTT. It codes for CASSVAGGNTGELFF.

The chain is built from TRBV7-9 and TRBJ2-1, with D perhaps TRBD2 (6 bases). Germline V gives CDR1 SEHNR, CDR2 FQNEAQ (reference sequence). Trimming stripped 4 bases from V and 4 bases from J, with 11 bases between. This CDR3 has 14 residues. The CDR3, as DNA: TGTGCCAGCAGCTACGAGGGACTTTACAATGAGCAGTTCTTC. Protein product: CASSYEGLYNEQFF.

The DNA for the CDR3 is TGTGCCAGCAGCTTGGGGGTTAGCGGACTCTACGAGCAGTACTTC. Protein: CASSLGVSGLYEQYF. The V call is TRBV7-2, the J call TRBJ2-7, with D possibly matching TRBD2 (6 bases). From germline, CDR1 is SGHTA and CDR2 FQGNSA. Trimming stripped 3 bases from V and 3 bases from J, with 15 bases between. The CDR3 is 15 amino acids.

V gene TRBV5-1 combines with J gene TRBJ1-2; 12 positions agree with TRBD1. Germline V CDR1 and CDR2: SGHRS, YFSETQ. The CDR3 has 16 amino acids. The junction had 6 bases not matched to a gene; V was cut back by 0 bases and J by 6 bases. The CDR3 DNA reads TGCGCCAGCAGCTTGGTCGTGGGACAGGGGGCCAATGGCTACACCTTC. The encoded protein is CASSLVVGQGANGYTF.

The chain couples TRBV4-2 to TRBJ2-1, with D perhaps matching TRBD2 (5 bases). Germline CDR1 is LGHNA and CDR2 is YNFKEQ. The CDR3 length is 17 residues. V was clipped by 3 bases and J by 0 bases, with 15 bases between them. In DNA form, the CDR3 reads TGTGCCAGCAGCCAGTTGCCGGGGTCAAGCTCCTACAATGAGCAGTTCTTC. It encodes CASSQLPGSSSYNEQFF.

This clonotype has just a few counts. V is TRBV5-1 and J is TRBJ2-7, with 11 bases matching TRBD1. The trim removed 4 bases at V and 6 bases at J, leaving 6 bases unmatched. The germline CDR1 and CDR2 sequences are SGHRS and YFSETQ. The CDR3 runs to 14 residues. CDR3 DNA: TGCGCCAGCAGCCCAGGGACAGGGGGTCGCGAGCAGTACTTC. It encodes CASSPGTGGREQYF.

The rearrangement joins TRBV29-1 to TRBJ2-7, with TRBD2 identical over 10 bases. CDR1 and CDR2 from the germline V gene are SQVTM and ANQGSEA. V lost 5 bases and J lost 3; bases outside the gene matches: 7. The CDR3 is 14 amino acids. This CDR3 is CSVLAPSGSYEQYF. Here the CDR3 DNA reads TGCAGCGTTCTTGCTCCTAGCGGGAGCTACGAGCAGTACTTC.

This clonotype has just a few counts. The chain joins TRBV29-1 to TRBJ2-3; 7 nucleotides match TRBD2. Germline V CDR1 and CDR2: SQVTM, ANQGSEA. Trimming cost V 6 bases and J 4 bases; bases outside gene matches: 16. The CDR3 runs 16 residues. CDR3 DNA: TGCAGCGTCGTAAGGGCGAGCGGGATGAGTCCAGATACGCAGTATTTT. It codes for CSVVRASGMSPDTQYF.